A selection of T cell receptor beta chains follows, all from one sample in a study of blood T cell repertoires in COVID-19. The table came from immunoSEQ multiplex PCR; TCRdb's copy has only in-frame clones and leaves some out. The table shows approximately 270,000 clones, with about 90% occurring only once. Sequenced material: peripheral blood. These receptors were collected from a man older than 75 with acute or convalescent COVID-19. CDR3s include the opening cysteine and the closing phenylalanine or tryptophan. Each record gives: J gene, V gene, clone size, D gene, CDR3 protein, CDR3 DNA. A D gene is named only where the DNA matches it firmly. A clone size is listed for some rows: how often the clone was seen (once, few, many), or a class if it is expanded.

TRBJ2-1 | TRBV5-1 | . | . | CASSLEPSSSYNEQFF | TGCGCCAGCAGCTTGGAACCCTCGAGCTCCTACAATGAGCAGTTCTTC
TRBJ2-5 | TRBV6-5 | . | . | CASRPPRGFQETQYF | TGTGCCAGCAGACCTCCTAGGGGTTTCCAAGAGACCCAGTACTTC
TRBJ2-4 | TRBV27 | few | . | CASRPTGFGAKNIQYF | TGTGCCAGCAGACCCACAGGGTTTGGGGCCAAAAACATTCAGTACTTC
TRBJ1-1 | TRBV5-1 | . | . | CASSLGRENTEAFF | TGCGCCAGCAGCTTGGGCAGGGAGAACACTGAAGCTTTCTTT
TRBJ2-2 | TRBV18 | . | . | CASSPRGGANTGELFF | TGTGCCAGCTCACCTCGGGGAGGCGCGAACACCGGGGAGCTGTTTTTT
TRBJ1-6 | TRBV19 | once | TRBD1 | CASSRGQDRINSPLHF | TGTGCCAGTAGTCGAGGACAGGACCGGATTAATTCACCCCTCCACTTT
TRBJ1-1 | TRBV7-9 | . | . | CASSPAAGGVNTEAFF | TGTGCCAGCAGCCCGGCGGCAGGAGGCGTGAACACTGAAGCTTTCTTT
TRBJ2-7 | TRBV19 | many | . | CASSIQENSYEQYF | TGTGCCAGTAGCATACAGGAAAACTCCTACGAGCAGTACTTC
TRBJ1-2 | TRBV28 | . | TRBD1 | CASFQPGGTNYGYTF | TGTGCCAGTTTCCAACCAGGGGGGACTAACTATGGCTACACCTTC
TRBJ1-6 | TRBV27 | . | TRBD1 | CASTSGGTAYNSPLHF | TGTGCCAGCACCTCAGGGGGGACAGCCTATAATTCACCCCTCCACTTT
TRBJ2-7 | TRBV29-1 | . | TRBD1 | CSPRDSPYEQYF | TGCAGCCCCCGGGACAGTCCCTACGAGCAGTACTTC
TRBJ1-3 | TRBV2 | . | . | CATTWGRGSGNTIYF | TGTGCCACCACGTGGGGAAGGGGCTCTGGAAACACCATATATTTT
TRBJ1-4 | TRBV4-1 | . | . | CASSLSKTARNEKLFF | TGCGCCAGCAGCTTAAGTAAGACAGCCAGGAATGAAAAACTGTTTTTT
TRBJ2-5 | TRBV5-6 | . | TRBD2 | CASSPTGRTETQYF | TGTGCCAGCAGCCCAACCGGGAGGACAGAGACCCAGTACTTC
TRBJ2-6 | TRBV9 | . | . | CASSGGTGANVLTF | TGTGCCAGCAGTGGGGGGACTGGGGCCAACGTCCTGACTTTC
TRBJ2-7 | TRBV14 | . | . | CASSQELASTYEQYF | TGTGCCAGCAGCCAAGAACTAGCCAGCACCTACGAGCAGTACTTC
TRBJ2-7 | TRBV28 | . | TRBD2 | CASSSGLAGTYEQYF | TGTGCCAGCAGTTCCGGACTAGCGGGAACCTACGAGCAGTACTTC
TRBJ1-1 | TRBV10-3 | . | TRBD1 | CAISGQGVITEAFF | TGTGCCATCTCCGGACAGGGTGTAATCACTGAAGCTTTCTTT
TRBJ1-2 | TRBV4-1 | . | . | CASSLRTESYGYTF | TGCGCCAGCAGCCTTCGGACAGAATCCTATGGCTACACCTTC
TRBJ2-1 | TRBV7-9 | . | TRBD1 | CASSFWTGGYNEQFF | TGTGCCAGCAGCTTTTGGACAGGGGGTTACAATGAGCAGTTCTTC
TRBJ2-1 | TRBV7-3 | . | TRBD2 | CASSSLYLRGGLYNEQFF | TGTGCCAGCAGCTCCTTGTACTTACGGGGGGGCCTCTACAATGAGCAGTTCTTC
TRBJ2-4 | TRBV28 | once | TRBD2 | CASSTGGKNIQYF | TGTGCCAGCAGTACGGGAGGCAAAAACATTCAGTACTTC